This passage covers 6 T cell receptor beta chains from one sample sequenced in a study of T-cell memory formation after mild COVID-19 (dated by TCRdb to the early 2020s). The receptor library was made with 5' RACE. For sequencing, an Illumina NovaSeq 6000 was employed. The public reads were quality trimmed at Q25 with fastp and then assembled into clones with MiXCR by TCRdb, keeping productive beta chains. Duplicate CDR3 protein sequences are folded into a single record with the most common DNA and genes. A total of about 250,000 distinct CDR3 sequences appear in this sample, roughly 14% of them only once. The ten biggest clones cover over 2% of the sample. The sequencing sample was made of PBMCs or a T cell subset sorted from them (not recorded which). The source is an adult woman who had mild COVID-19 (a few samples of this study predate the infection). The sample titles of this study are shuffled in the database, so cell type and time point are left out; the donor was told from shared clones.

In its sample, this clonotype was seen a few times. V gene TRBV10-3 combines with J gene TRBJ2-1; D may be TRBD1 (6 bases). CDR1 ENHRY and CDR2 SYGVKD come from the germline V gene. The CDR3 has 14 amino acids. V dropped 7 bases and J dropped 0 bases, with 10 bases sitting between them. The CDR3 DNA reads as TGTGCCATCAAGGCAGGGGACTCCTACAATGAGCAGTTCTTC. Amino acids: CAIKAGDSYNEQFF.

The chain carries TRBV7-9 and TRBJ2-1; D perhaps matches TRBD1 (6 bases). The germline V gene has CDR1 SEHNR and CDR2 FQNEAQ (reference sequence). The CDR3 runs 17 residues. Trimming stripped 5 bases from V and 0 bases from J, with 17 bases between. The CDR3 DNA reads as TGTGCCAGCAGCCGCCCAGGACAGTCCAACTCCTACAATGAGCAGTTCTTC. As protein: CASSRPGQSNSYNEQFF.

The sample holds a few counts of this clonotype. V gene TRBV27 combines with J gene TRBJ1-2, with a weak D call TRBD1 (5 bases). Germline V gene lookup returns CDR1 MNHEY and CDR2 SMNVEV (reference sequence). CDR3 size: 13 residues. V was trimmed by 3 bases and J by 4 bases, leaving 9 bases between them. CDR3 region: CASSLGVLYGYTF. In DNA, the CDR3 is TGTGCCAGCAGTTTGGGGGTCCTCTATGGCTACACCTTC.

The chain is built from TRBV7-6 and TRBJ2-3, with TRBD2 matching 14 bases. This CDR3 has 17 residues. Germline V gene sequence: CDR1 SGHVS, CDR2 FNYEAQ. Trimming took 3 bases from V and 6 from J; bases not matched to a gene: 8. The CDR3 sequence is CASSFGLAGGPPDTQYF. For the CDR3, the DNA is TGTGCCAGCAGCTTCGGACTAGCGGGGGGACCCCCGGATACGCAGTATTTT.

J is TRBJ2-1 and V is TRBV27, with 9 bases fitting TRBD2. The CDR3 is made up of 14 amino acids. Trimming took 6 bases from V and 8 from J; bases not matched to a gene: 8. The germline gives CDR1 MNHEY, CDR2 SMNVEV (reference sequence). The CDR3 here is CASRSSGITHEQFF. Written as DNA, the CDR3 is TGTGCCAGCAGGTCTAGCGGGATCACCCATGAGCAGTTCTTC.

The CDR3: CASSLNPGGDTQYF. CDR3 nucleotides: TGCGCCAGCAGCCTTAACCCAGGGGGAGATACGCAGTATTTT. The genes are TRBV4-3 and TRBJ2-3; 7 bases line up with TRBD1. This CDR3 has 14 residues. Germline trimming cut 4 bases from V and 5 bases from J; bases unmatched to any gene: 6. CDR1 and CDR2 from the germline V gene are LGHNA and YSLEER.